Presented here are 14 T cell receptor beta chains from one specimen sequenced in a study of T cells in Graves' hyperthyroidism and ophthalmopathy. RNA transcripts yielded amplified TCR beta CDR3 regions. In the first-round RT-PCR of the TCR CDR3, the HTBI primer set was used. One entry per CDR3 protein, called by TCRdb with MiXCR from the multiplex PCR reads. The repertoire consists of 640,000 or so distinct CDR3 sequences, with under 15% occurring once and the leading ten covering 3.5% to 4.5%. The specimen was blood. These TCRs come from a woman aged 40 to 50 with Graves' ophthalmopathy.

This clonotype came up many times. The chain links TRBV7-3 to TRBJ1-1; D perhaps matches TRBD1 (6 bases). Trimming took 6 bases from V and 4 from J, leaving 12 bases between them. The CDR3 is 13 amino acids. CDR1 and CDR2 (germline): SGHTA, FQGTGA. The CDR3 spells CASRQGFVTEAFF. Here the CDR3 DNA reads TGTGCCAGCAGGCAGGGGTTCGTCACTGAAGCTTTCTTT.

This clonotype came up many times. The rearrangement joins TRBV6-2 or TRBV6-3 to TRBJ2-7; D possibly corresponds to TRBD2 (6 bases). V lost 2 bases to trimming and J lost 7 bases, with 18 bases between them. The CDR3 is made up of 15 amino acids. Germline V gives CDR1 MNHEY, CDR2 SVGEGT. Here the CDR3 reads CASSYGGDLGSEQYF. CDR3 DNA: TGTGCCAGCAGTTACGGTGGGGACTTGGGGTCTGAGCAGTACTTC.

This clonotype was observed at least ten times. V usage is TRBV19 and J usage is TRBJ1-1; 10 positions agree with TRBD1. The germline CDR1 and CDR2 sequences are LNHDA and SQIVND (reference sequence). The ends lost 1 base at V and 7 bases at J; junction bases unmatched: 6. The CDR3 has 15 residues. The CDR3 DNA is TGTGCCAGTAGTATAGCAGGGACAGGGGTAGGTGAAGCTTTCTTT. Its translation is CASSIAGTGVGEAFF.

This chain uses TRBV7-2 with TRBJ2-5; D uncertain. This CDR3 has 13 amino acids. Per germline, CDR1 SGHTA and CDR2 FQGNSA. The V end lost 3 bases, the J end lost 4 bases, and 9 bases lay between the germline ends. CDR3 loop: CASSFRVRETQYF. In nucleotides, the CDR3 is TGTGCCAGCAGCTTTAGGGTTCGAGAGACCCAGTACTTC.

This clonotype was seen ten or more times. The V and J genes are TRBV18 and TRBJ2-7; 10 bases are shared with TRBD1. Trimming cost V 4 bases and J 2 bases; bases outside gene matches: 5. The germline V gene encodes CDR1 KGHSH and CDR2 LQKENI. There are 15 residues in the CDR3. CDR3 sequence: CASSLGTGDAYEQYF. For the CDR3, the DNA is TGTGCCAGCTCACTAGGGACAGGGGATGCCTACGAGCAGTACTTC.

The table lists this clonotype with many counts. The chain couples TRBV5-1 to TRBJ1-1; possible D gene TRBD1, 5 bases. Trimming took off 0 bases at V and 8 bases at J, with 8 bases between the two ends. Germline CDR1 SGHRS, CDR2 YFSETQ. The CDR3 is 12 residues long. The CDR3 coding sequence is TGCGCCAGCAGCTTGGACAGGATGGAAGCTTTCTTT. Its translation is CASSLDRMEAFF.

This clonotype appeared many times. V and J are TRBV7-8 and TRBJ2-2; 12 nucleotides line up with TRBD2. V lost 1 base to trimming and J lost 8 bases; unmatched junction nucleotides: 5. Germline V gene lookup returns CDR1 SGHVS and CDR2 FQNEAQ. The CDR3 is 16 residues long. The CDR3 reads CASSLGSTSGSGELFF. The CDR3 coding sequence is TGTGCCAGCAGCTTAGGGTCGACTAGCGGGAGTGGGGAGCTGTTTTTT.

In this sample, this clonotype turned up many times. J is TRBJ2-2 and V is TRBV19; D is uncertain. The CDR3 runs 15 residues. V lost 3 bases and J 4 bases, leaving 12 bases between the germline ends. Germline CDR1 reads LNHDA; CDR2 reads SQIVND (reference sequence). For the CDR3, the DNA is TGTGCCAGTAGTATTGAGTATCCGACCACCGGGGAGCTGTTTTTT. Its protein product is CASSIEYPTTGELFF.

This clonotype occurred many times. An end of the junction differs from the germline gene, which may be a read error. This chain uses TRBV5-1 with TRBJ2-5, with unresolved D. The CDR3 loop spans 11 amino acids. CDR1 and CDR2 from the germline V gene are SGHRS and YFSETQ. The CDR3 coding sequence is TGTGCCAGCAGCTTAGATGAGACCCAGTACTTC. This translates into CASSLDETQYF.

CDR3 amino acids: CASSPVQMNIQYF. The CDR3 nucleotides are TGTGCCAGCTCACCGGTACAGATGAACATTCAGTACTTC. The rearrangement uses TRBV18 and TRBJ2-4; D call uncertain. The germline V and J ends were trimmed by 3 bases and 7 bases, with 10 bases remaining between them. CDR1 and CDR2 (germline): KGHSH, LQKENI. The CDR3 has 13 amino acids.

The sample holds a few counts of this clonotype. This chain connects TRBV30 to TRBJ2-7; D not resolved. The CDR3 is 12 residues long. The V end was cut by 0 bases, the J end by 3 bases, with 6 bases between. Germline V gives CDR1 GTSNPN, CDR2 SVGIG (reference sequence). Here the CDR3 reads CAWSVGNYEQYF. The CDR3 DNA follows: TGTGCCTGGAGTGTGGGGAACTACGAGCAGTACTTC.

In this sample, this clonotype turned up many times. This rearrangement joins TRBV30 to TRBJ2-2; 10 bases agree with TRBD1. With V trimmed by 5 bases and J by 2 bases, 2 bases remained unmatched. The CDR3 covers 14 residues. From germline, CDR1 is GTSNPN and CDR2 SVGIG (reference sequence). CDR3 amino acids: CAWDRGPNTGELFF. The CDR3 DNA sequence: TGTGCCTGGGACAGGGGGCCCAACACCGGGGAGCTGTTTTTT.

This clonotype was observed a handful of times. The chain combines TRBV4-1 with TRBJ2-7; tentatively, D is TRBD1 or TRBD2 (6 bases each). The germline V gene encodes CDR1 MGHRA and CDR2 YSYEKL. This CDR3 region has 15 residues. V dropped 1 base and J dropped 3 bases, with 13 bases sitting between them. CDR3 residues: CASSQAPGAIYEQYF. As DNA, the CDR3 is TGCGCCAGCAGCCAAGCGCCGGGGGCCATCTACGAGCAGTACTTC.

This clonotype was found many times. The rearrangement joins TRBV11-2 to TRBJ1-2; D remains unclear. The V and J ends lost 6 bases and 0 bases respectively, with 14 bases between them. The germline CDR1 and CDR2 sequences are SGHAT and FQNNGV. The CDR3 consists of 15 residues. The CDR3 DNA reads as TGTGCCAGCAGTTTGATCTACAGTCCTAACTATGGCTACACCTTC. Translating it yields CASSLIYSPNYGYTF.